In its sample, the clone carrying this T cell receptor beta chain was seen a few times. Authors' processing steps: Researchers report that nucleated cell counts were estimated from reference gene primer amplification. The method was immunoSEQ multiplex PCR; TCRdb's version includes in-frame clones alone and lacks a portion of them. D and trimming were read from the DNA, whereas the V and J calls and clone size are those reported in that table. There are about 49,000 clones in the sample; 81% occur only once, and 20% to 25% lies in the top ten. This CDR3 is built from 14 residues. CDR1 is SEHNR, CDR2 FQNEAQ, per germline (reference sequence). Trimming removed 5 bases at V and 5 bases at J, with 13 bases between. The data belong to a study of blood T cell repertoires in COVID-19.

Sequenced input: peripheral blood. The TCR comes from a woman older than 75 with COVID-19, enrolled during active disease. The rearrangement links TRBV7-9 to TRBJ1-5, with D possibly being TRBD1 (6 bases). In DNA, the CDR3 is TGTGCCAGCAGCCCAAGGGGGGGCGATCAGCCCCAGCATTTT. This sequence encodes CASSPRGGDQPQHF.